The following is a T cell receptor (beta chain) sequence with its context. Its antigen is unknown. The same CDR3 is also encoded by other DNA sequences in this sample. This table comes from immunoSEQ multiplex PCR, and its TCRdb copy is limited to in-frame clones, with some not included. The table includes 250,000 to 350,000 clones, 70% to 80% detected once. This specimen comes from a study of cytotoxic CD8 clonotypes in ibrutinib-treated CLL. About the study: Across the patients, about a dozen were relapsed/refractory, around 16 treatment-naive and 17 to 18 IGHV unmutated.

Study-level points and caveats: Public clonotypes proved infrequent, and on treatment they shrank or remained steady.

This CDR3 has 12 amino acids. The V gene's germline CDR1 is SGHNT and CDR2 YYREEE (reference sequence). Trimming removed 0 bases at V and 4 bases at J, with 4 bases between. The chain recombines TRBV5-4 with TRBJ1-2; D is unresolved. The input for sequencing was PBMCs, taken at disease progression, from a patient treated with ibrutinib. This clonotype was sampled from a human donor with chronic lymphocytic leukemia. The CDR3 coding sequence is TGTGCCAGCAGCTTGGATTCCTATGGCTACACCTTC. Translated: CASSLDSYGYTF.